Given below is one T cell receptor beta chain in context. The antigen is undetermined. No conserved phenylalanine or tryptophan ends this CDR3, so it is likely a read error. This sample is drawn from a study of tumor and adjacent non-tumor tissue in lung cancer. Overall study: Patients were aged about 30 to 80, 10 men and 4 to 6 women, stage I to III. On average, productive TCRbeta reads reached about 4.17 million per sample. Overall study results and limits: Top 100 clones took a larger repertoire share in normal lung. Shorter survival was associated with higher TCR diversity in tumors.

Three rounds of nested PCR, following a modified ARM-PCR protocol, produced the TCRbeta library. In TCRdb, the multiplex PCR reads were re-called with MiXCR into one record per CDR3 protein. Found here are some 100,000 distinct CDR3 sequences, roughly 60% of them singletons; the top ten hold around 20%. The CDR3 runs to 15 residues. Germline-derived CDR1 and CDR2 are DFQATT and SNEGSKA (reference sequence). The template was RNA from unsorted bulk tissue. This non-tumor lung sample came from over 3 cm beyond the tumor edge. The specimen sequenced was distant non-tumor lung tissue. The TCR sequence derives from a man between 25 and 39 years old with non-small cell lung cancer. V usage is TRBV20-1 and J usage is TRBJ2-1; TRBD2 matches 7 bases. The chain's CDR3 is CNTLSGAGVRNEQFL. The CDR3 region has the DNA TGCAATACATTGAGCGGGGCGGGAGTAAGGAATGAGCAGTTCTTA.